This T cell receptor beta chain was captured by sequencing in a study of shared clonotypes between healthy human individuals. The DNA input per sorted-subset replicate PCR was roughly 210 ng, corresponding to tens of thousands of T cell genomes. The protocol was immunoSEQ multiplex PCR, while the TCRdb copy is restricted to in-frame clones and leaves out a portion. This table has about 1,500,000 clones, 96% appearing once. The sequence came from a man aged 25-40 years in good health. The sample taken for sequencing was naive CD4+ T cells sorted from blood. Stated subset: CD45RA+ positively selected.

CDR3 bases: TGCAGCGTTGCCTCCAGCGGGAGGGCTGATGCCTACGAGCAGTACTTC. It specifies CSVASSGRADAYEQYF. The chain uses TRBV29-1 and TRBJ2-7; 10 nucleotides line up with TRBD2. V was pared by 4 bases and J by 2 bases, with 11 bases of the junction left unmatched. The CDR3 sequence is 16 residues long. Germline CDR1 SQVTM, CDR2 ANQGSEA.